Only a few counts were recorded for the clone carrying this TCR beta chain. Its antigen is not known. This sample was taken from a study of T-cell reconstitution after alpha-beta-depleted transplantation in children. Study results and caveats: Fresh T-cell production supplied most of the T-cell counts and diversity seen one year after transplant.

Unique molecular identifiers were built into the TCRbeta library. TCRdb used MiXCR to reprocess the PCR reads, holding one entry per CDR3 protein. The sample yields roughly 570,000 distinct CDR3 sequences, over 20% seen once. Trimming shortened V by 0 bases and J by 3 bases, and 6 bases separated the two germline ends. This CDR3 has 13 residues. Germline-derived CDR1 and CDR2 are MNHEY and SVGEGT. The sequencing here drew on PBMCs, taken before TCRalphabeta/CD19-depleted stem cell transplant. The TCR was taken from a boy under two years old with Wiskott-Aldrich syndrome, due to receive a stem cell transplant. V and J are TRBV6-2 or TRBV6-3 and TRBJ2-7, with D hard to call. DNA of the CDR3: TGTGCCAGCAGTTACTCTGGAGACTACGAGCAGTACTTC. Residues: CASSYSGDYEQYF.